What follows are 29 T cell receptor beta chains derived from one specimen sequenced in a study of blood T cell repertoires in COVID-19. Profiled with immunoSEQ multiplex PCR; TCRdb holds only in-frame clones, not every one. The data hold about 400,000 clones, with approximately 91% observed a single time. Sequenced input: PBMCs or T cells enriched from blood (not recorded which). Receptor source: a middle-aged woman with acute COVID-19.

This sequence joins TRBV18 and TRBJ1-2; 9 nucleotides agree with TRBD1. This CDR3 comprises 14 residues. In germline, CDR1 is KGHSH, CDR2 LQKENI. Trimming at V came to 3 bases and at J to 7 bases, leaving 6 bases not matched to a gene. CDR3 residues: CASSPDGTGSGYTF. The DNA of the CDR3 is TGTGCCAGCTCACCGGACGGGACAGGGTCTGGCTACACCTTC.

The chain couples TRBV5-4 to TRBJ1-6; D remains ambiguous. V was clipped by 0 bases and J by 5 bases, with 6 bases between them. CDR1 SGHNT and CDR2 YYREEE come from the germline V gene (reference sequence). The CDR3 consists of 14 residues. The CDR3 DNA follows: TGTGCCAGCAGCTTGGCACACGATAATTCACCCCTCCACTTT. Amino acids: CASSLAHDNSPLHF.

This clone was detected once. This rearrangement joins TRBV19 to TRBJ2-1; 7 nucleotides line up with TRBD2. The CDR3 length is 14 residues. Germline CDR1 reads LNHDA; CDR2 reads SQIVND (reference sequence). The junction had 6 bases not matched to a gene; V was cut back by 10 bases and J by 0 bases. CDR3 nucleotides: TGTGCCACCGAGGGGAGGGGCTCCTACAATGAGCAGTTCTTC. It is translated as CATEGRGSYNEQFF.

This sequence joins TRBV18 and TRBJ1-2; TRBD1 matches at 9 bases. The CDR3 spans 16 residues. The V gene's germline CDR1 is KGHSH and CDR2 LQKENI. The V and J ends lost 2 bases and 3 bases, in that order; junction bases with no gene match: 7. For the CDR3, the DNA is TGTGCCAGCTCACCAACAGGGGGCGTTGAGGACTATGGCTACACCTTC. Translating it yields CASSPTGGVEDYGYTF.

V and J are TRBV3-1 (or the pseudogene TRBV3-2) and TRBJ2-3; D is unclear. Trimming removed 1 base from V and 1 base from J, with 9 bases in between. The CDR3 contains 15 residues. CDR1 is LGHDT and CDR2 is YNNKEL in the germline V gene (reference sequence). CDR3 coding DNA: TGTGCCAGCAGCCAAGTTTTCGCGGGCACAGATACGCAGTATTTT. Protein: CASSQVFAGTDTQYF.

In its sample, this clone was seen once. J is TRBJ2-7 and V is TRBV7-8, with 7 bases identical to TRBD1. Germline V gives CDR1 SGHVS, CDR2 FQNEAQ. This CDR3 has 14 amino acids. The V gene end was trimmed by 8 bases and the J gene end by 6 bases; junction bases not matched to a gene: 13. The CDR3 sequence is CASQRDRDLGEQYF. The DNA for the CDR3 is TGTGCCAGCCAACGGGACAGAGATTTGGGCGAGCAGTACTTC.

This chain uses TRBV5-4 with TRBJ1-5; 9 nucleotides align to TRBD1. The CDR3 extends over 17 amino acids. Per germline, CDR1 SGHNT and CDR2 YYREEE (reference sequence). With 4 bases clipped from V and 0 bases from J, the junction kept 8 bases outside the gene matches. The CDR3 sequence is CASSAGTGKYSNQPQHF. Here the CDR3 DNA reads TGTGCCAGCAGCGCCGGGACAGGGAAGTATAGCAATCAGCCCCAGCATTTT.

The rearrangement uses TRBV5-1 and TRBJ1-1; 7 nucleotides agree with TRBD1. CDR3 length equals 15 residues. V trimming: 4 bases; J trimming: 1 base; junction bases outside the gene matches: 7. The germline CDR1 and CDR2 sequences are SGHRS and YFSETQ. In DNA form, the CDR3 reads TGCGCCAGCAGCGAAACCGGGACAGCGAACACTGAAGCTTTCTTT. Its protein product is CASSETGTANTEAFF.

The V gene is TRBV15, the J gene TRBJ1-4; D might be TRBD1 (6 bases). Germline assignment: CDR1 LNHNV and CDR2 YYDKDF (reference sequence). The CDR3 spans 14 residues. V shed 10 bases and J shed 7 bases, with 19 bases lying between them. This CDR3 reads CAIPGQSIFEKLFF. In DNA form, the CDR3 reads TGTGCCATCCCCGGACAGTCGATCTTTGAAAAACTGTTTTTT.

The chain combines TRBV4-1 with TRBJ2-7; maybe TRBD1 (6 bases). V lost 4 bases to trimming and J lost 4 bases, with 17 bases between them. Per the germline V gene, CDR1 is MGHRA and CDR2 is YSYEKL. This CDR3 comprises 15 residues. CDR3: CASSLLQGAGYEQYF. The CDR3 DNA reads as TGCGCCAGCAGCCTCCTACAGGGAGCAGGATACGAGCAGTACTTC.

A word on this clone: The sample contains more than one DNA sequence encoding this CDR3. The chain employs TRBV5-4 and TRBJ1-4, with D possibly TRBD1 on 6 matching bases. There are 14 residues in the CDR3. V was cut by 4 bases and J by 7 bases, with 14 bases left in between. The germline V gene encodes CDR1 SGHNT and CDR2 YYREEE (reference sequence). The CDR3 sequence is CASSLQGSGEKLFF. DNA for the CDR3: TGTGCCAGCAGCCTACAGGGATCGGGTGAAAAACTGTTTTTT.

Details on this clone: Other nucleotide sequences in the sample specify the same CDR3. The rearrangement joins TRBV5-1 to TRBJ1-1; a possible D gene is TRBD1 (5 bases). V lost 3 bases and J 5 bases, leaving 11 bases between the germline ends. CDR3 length: 13 residues. Germline loops: CDR1 SGHRS, CDR2 YFSETQ. CDR3 in amino acids: CASSSQGSTEAFF. The CDR3 DNA reads as TGCGCCAGCAGCTCGCAGGGATCGACTGAAGCTTTCTTT. The variable domain in full, with the rest retrieved from reference TRBV5-1 and TRBJ1-1, is KAGVTQTPRYLIKTRGQQVTLSCSPISGHRSVSWYQQTPGQGLQFLFEYFSETQRNKGNFPGRFSGRQFSNSRSEMNVSTLELGDSALYLCASSSQGSTEAFFGQGTRLTVV.

In this sample, this clone turned up a few times. The sample has other DNA sequences that encode this CDR3 too. The chain links TRBV6-5 to TRBJ1-1, with D possibly TRBD1 on 6 matching bases. Per the germline V gene, CDR1 is MNHEY and CDR2 is SVGAGI. V dropped 0 bases and J dropped 0 bases, with 8 bases sitting between them. This CDR3 contains 15 residues. CDR3 amino acids: CASSYSTGMNTEAFF. Written as DNA, the CDR3 is TGTGCCAGCAGTTACTCGACAGGAATGAACACTGAAGCTTTCTTT.

This clone was seen once. The V gene is TRBV5-5, the J gene TRBJ2-3, with D possibly matching TRBD2 (7 bases). The germline V and J ends were trimmed by 6 bases and 3 bases, with 23 bases remaining between them. The germline V gene has CDR1 SGHKS and CDR2 YYEKEE (reference sequence). There are 17 residues in the CDR3. The CDR3, as DNA: TGTGCCAGCAAGCCTGCGGGGGCCAATTCGAAAACAGATACGCAGTATTTT. Amino acids: CASKPAGANSKTDTQYF.

The chain uses TRBV29-1 and TRBJ2-5; D may be TRBD1 (7 bases). Trimming left V 7 bases short and J 5 bases short, with 17 bases between. This CDR3 has 13 residues. Germline CDR1 is SQVTM and CDR2 is ANQGSEA. CDR3 protein: CSAGDREEETQYF. CDR3 bases: TGCAGCGCAGGTGACAGGGAGGAGGAGACCCAGTACTTC.

The rearrangement uses TRBV29-1 and TRBJ1-2, with D uncertain. The CDR3 totals 11 residues. V lost 7 bases and J 0 bases, leaving 6 bases between the germline ends. In germline, CDR1 is SQVTM, CDR2 ANQGSEA. The CDR3 nucleotides read TGCAGCGCCGAGTCTAACTATGGCTACACCTTC. It encodes CSAESNYGYTF.

V usage is TRBV5-4 and J usage is TRBJ1-4; 7 bases map to TRBD1. Germline V gene data show CDR1 as SGHNT and CDR2 as YYREEE (reference sequence). The CDR3 extends over 14 amino acids. V was clipped by 0 bases and J by 8 bases; unmatched bases: 4. The CDR3 nucleotides are TGTGCCAGCAGCTTGGAGGCAGGGGGGGAAAAACTGTTTTTT. As protein: CASSLEAGGEKLFF.

The rearrangement joins TRBV11-2 to TRBJ2-1, with TRBD2 matching over 10 bases. J lost 8 bases, V lost 4 bases, and 8 bases had no gene match. There are 15 residues in the CDR3. The germline gives CDR1 SGHAT, CDR2 FQNNGV. The CDR3 DNA follows: TGTGCCAGCAGCTCATCTAGCGGGGGTTTCCATGAGCAGTTCTTC. As protein: CASSSSSGGFHEQFF.

The rearrangement uses TRBV4-1 and TRBJ2-7; 10 bases agree with TRBD1. V shed 6 bases and J 7 bases; nucleotides not matched to a gene: 6. Germline V gene data show CDR1 as MGHRA and CDR2 as YSYEKL. The CDR3 spans 13 residues. CDR3 bases: TGCGCCAGCAGATCCGGACAGGGGGGAGAGCAGTACTTC. Protein: CASRSGQGGEQYF.

The V call is TRBV6-5, the J call TRBJ2-2; D is undetermined. CDR3 length: 12 amino acids. Trimming shortened V by 5 bases and J by 6 bases, and 7 bases separated the two germline ends. Germline lookup yields CDR1 MNHEY and CDR2 SVGAGI. CDR3 sequence (DNA): TGTGCCAGCAGTCCTGGCCCCGGGGAGCTGTTTTTT. The encoded protein is CASSPGPGELFF.

The chain recombines TRBV9 with TRBJ2-3, with 10 nucleotides matching TRBD2. The J segment lost 4 bases and the V segment lost 0 bases, leaving 8 bases of the junction unmatched. The CDR3 has 17 residues. The V gene's germline CDR1 is SGDLS and CDR2 YYNGEE. The CDR3 is CASSVEERGGLADTQYF. The CDR3 DNA is TGTGCCAGCAGCGTAGAGGAGCGGGGGGGCCTCGCAGATACGCAGTATTTT.

V usage is TRBV6-5 and J usage is TRBJ2-5; no definite D call. V lost 2 bases, J lost 4 bases, and 8 bases lay in between. The germline V gene encodes CDR1 MNHEY and CDR2 SVGAGI. The CDR3 has 13 residues. This CDR3 is CASSYEDRETQYF. The CDR3 DNA reads as TGTGCCAGCAGTTACGAGGATCGAGAGACCCAGTACTTC.

V gene TRBV10-3 combines with J gene TRBJ2-5; TRBD2 matches at 10 bases. Germline CDR1 reads ENHRY; CDR2 reads SYGVKD. The CDR3 is 15 amino acids. J was trimmed by 4 bases and V by 5 bases; bases with no gene match: 7. Written as DNA, the CDR3 is TGTGCCATCAGTCCTGCTAGCGGGGGAGGAGAGACCCAGTACTTC. The encoded protein is CAISPASGGGETQYF.

The rearrangement joins TRBV29-1 to TRBJ1-2, with D possibly TRBD1 on 6 matching bases. The CDR3 totals 11 residues. In germline, CDR1 is SQVTM, CDR2 ANQGSEA. The V end lost 5 bases, the J end lost 6 bases, and 10 bases lay between the germline ends. The CDR3 DNA sequence: TGCAGCGTTAACTACAGGGATGGCTACACCTTC. This translates into CSVNYRDGYTF.

The sample holds a few counts of this clone. V and J are TRBV9 and TRBJ2-7, with TRBD2 as a possible D gene (5 bases). V gave up 0 bases and J gave up 2 bases, with 12 bases separating them. The CDR3 contains 15 residues. Germline CDR1 and CDR2: SGDLS and YYNGEE. CDR3 in amino acids: CASSVVGDSAYEQYF. Here the CDR3 DNA reads TGTGCCAGCAGCGTAGTGGGAGACTCGGCCTACGAGCAGTACTTC.

J is TRBJ1-6 and V is TRBV9; tentatively, D is TRBD1 (6 bases). The V gene's germline CDR1 is SGDLS and CDR2 YYNGEE. This CDR3 comprises 14 residues. Trimming left V 4 bases short and J 7 bases short, with 12 bases between. CDR3 nucleotides: TGTGCCAGCAGCAACAGGGAGGGGAATTCACCCCTCCACTTT. As protein: CASSNREGNSPLHF.

The chain employs TRBV30 and TRBJ2-3; D not resolved. Germline V lookup: CDR1 GTSNPN, CDR2 SVGIG (reference sequence). The CDR3 totals 16 residues. Deletions cut 0 bases from V and 0 bases from J, with 13 bases between. CDR3 region: CAWSVLYYSSTDTQYF. CDR3 bases: TGTGCCTGGAGTGTACTTTACTATTCAAGCACAGATACGCAGTATTTT. The variable domain in full, with the rest retrieved from reference TRBV30 and TRBJ2-3, is SQTIHQWPATLVQPVGSPLSLECTVEGTSNPNLYWYRQAAGRGLQLLFYSVGIGQISSEVPQNLSASRPQDRQFILSSKKLLLSDSGFYLCAWSVLYYSSTDTQYFGPGTRLTVL.

The rearrangement uses TRBV10-2 and TRBJ2-7, with 7 bases identical to TRBD2. Germline CDR1 WSHSY, CDR2 SAAADI. V was clipped by 0 bases and J by 5 bases; unmatched bases: 4. There are 14 residues in the CDR3. This CDR3 reads CASSESGGGDEQYF. The CDR3 DNA is TGCGCCAGCAGTGAGTCTGGGGGGGGTGACGAGCAGTACTTC.

The chain uses TRBV27 and TRBJ1-5, with D perhaps matching TRBD1 (5 bases). Germline CDR1 and CDR2: MNHEY and SMNVEV (reference sequence). The CDR3 is made up of 15 amino acids. V shed 0 bases and J shed 7 bases, with 13 bases lying between them. CDR3 amino acids: CASSLSGSGSQPQHF. CDR3 in DNA: TGTGCCAGCAGTTTATCGGGGTCAGGGTCCCAGCCCCAGCATTTT.